Listed here are 10 T cell receptor beta chains from one sample, sequenced in a study of Graves' ophthalmopathy and Graves' hyperthyroidism. CDR3 regions of TCR beta were amplified from RNA transcripts. The first-round RT-PCR employed HTBI primers together with the Qiagen OneStep RT-PCR kit. A multiplex PCR was then performed as the second round. Using its own MiXCR run on the multiplex PCR reads, TCRdb lists one record per CDR3 protein. This sample has around 1,000,000 distinct CDR3 sequences, with about 35% found just once. Sequenced sample: peripheral blood or thyroid tissue (not recorded which). The receptors were gathered from an adult man with Graves' hyperthyroidism.

V gene TRBV7-6 combines with J gene TRBJ1-1, with TRBD1 identical over 7 bases. The CDR3 loop spans 15 amino acids. V was clipped by 5 bases and J by 4 bases; unmatched bases: 10. Germline V lookup: CDR1 SGHVS, CDR2 FNYEAQ. CDR3 amino acids: CASSPIAGTATEAFF. In DNA form, the CDR3 reads TGTGCCAGCAGCCCCATCGCGGGGACAGCCACTGAAGCTTTCTTT.

As to this clonotype: One junction end disagrees with the germline gene, perhaps due to a read error. The chain has TRBV5-8 and TRBJ2-6; 10 positions agree with TRBD1. Germline CDR1 and CDR2: SGHTS and YDEGEE. The CDR3 is made up of 17 amino acids. In nucleotides, the CDR3 is TGTACCAGCAGCGCCTCGACAGGGGGCCTTGGGGCCAACGTCCTGACTTTC. It encodes CTSSASTGGLGANVLTF. The complete variable domain, with remaining parts taken from reference TRBV5-8 and TRBJ2-6, reads EAGVTQSPTHLIKTRGQQATLRCSPISGHTSVYWYQQALGLGLQFLLWYDEGEERNRGNFPPRFSGRQFPNYSSELNVNALELEDSALYLCTSSASTGGLGANVLTFGAGSRLTVL.

The CDR3 protein is CASSLDGANSPLHF. The CDR3 DNA reads TGTGCCAGCAGTTTGGACGGGGCTAATTCACCCCTCCACTTT. The chain uses TRBV27 and TRBJ1-6, with D tentatively TRBD1 (5 bases). V was pared by 3 bases and J by 6 bases, with 9 bases between. This CDR3 has 14 amino acids. From germline, CDR1 is MNHEY and CDR2 SMNVEV (reference sequence).

This chain connects TRBV7-8 to TRBJ2-7; D might be TRBD1 (6 bases). Trimming pared 6 bases from V and 1 base from J, leaving 16 bases between. Germline CDR1 SGHVS, CDR2 FQNEAQ. This CDR3 spans 15 amino acids. The CDR3 DNA is TGTGCCAGCAGACTCAGGGGCTTGGGTTCCTACGAGCAGTACTTC. Its protein is CASRLRGLGSYEQYF.

This clonotype came up a few times. The chain has TRBV19 and TRBJ1-1; TRBD1 matches 7 bases. V was pared by 9 bases and J by 1 base, with 11 bases of the junction left unmatched. The CDR3 runs 15 residues. Per germline, CDR1 LNHDA and CDR2 SQIVND (reference sequence). The CDR3 nucleotides are TGTGCCAGCAGGGGGTCGAAGACGGCGAACACTGAAGCTTTCTTT. This codes for CASRGSKTANTEAFF.

Note on this clonotype: At one end the junction does not follow the germline gene, possibly because of a read error. The chain combines TRBV10-3 with TRBJ2-2, with 9 positions matching TRBD1. The CDR3 spans 14 residues. Germline CDR1 and CDR2: ENHRY and SYGVKD. For the CDR3, the DNA is TGTGCCAGCAGTACAGGGGGCCCCCCCGGGGAGCTGTTTTTT. Translation: CASSTGGPPGELFF.

V is TRBV5-1 and J is TRBJ2-6, with TRBD2 matching over 8 bases. This CDR3 spans 16 amino acids. Germline loops: CDR1 SGHRS, CDR2 YFSETQ. V lost 1 base, J lost 0 bases, and 0 bases stayed unmatched. CDR3: CASSLSGSSGANVLTF. The CDR3 DNA follows: TGCGCCAGCAGCTTGAGCGGGAGCTCTGGGGCCAACGTCCTGACTTTC.

This clonotype was detected many times. The chain combines TRBV29-1 with TRBJ2-2; TRBD1 matches 9 bases. The V gene end was trimmed by 5 bases and the J gene end by 5 bases; junction bases not matched to a gene: 9. This CDR3 has 15 amino acids. Germline V gene sequence: CDR1 SQVTM, CDR2 ANQGSEA. The CDR3 spells CSVNQQGARTGELFF. The CDR3 DNA is TGCAGCGTTAATCAACAGGGGGCAAGAACCGGGGAGCTGTTTTTT.

As regards this clonotype: A much larger clonotype is one base distant, so this may be a read error. CDR3 loop: CASSFSGSGTEELFF. CDR3 DNA sequence: TGTGCCAGCAGCTTTAGCGGGTCAGGCACCGAGGAGCTGTTTTTT. V usage is TRBV7-3 and J usage is TRBJ2-2; TRBD2 matches at 7 bases. Per the germline V gene, CDR1 is SGHTA and CDR2 is FQGTGA. The CDR3 runs to 15 residues.

The gene calls are TRBV7-3 and TRBJ2-7; maybe TRBD1 (6 bases). Germline V gives CDR1 SGHTA, CDR2 FQGTGA. This CDR3 contains 16 residues. V was shortened by 7 bases and J by 2 bases, with 21 bases between the two germline ends. The CDR3 is CASTSSGQKKTYEQYF. The CDR3 DNA is TGTGCCAGCACCTCCTCCGGACAGAAAAAGACCTACGAGCAGTACTTC.